This TCR beta chain was sequenced during a study of T cells after posttransplantation cyclophosphamide. Controls had myeloablative marrow grafts with methotrexate and calcineurin inhibitor, sampled at 1 year. TCRdb keeps only in-frame clones here, not all; method: immunoSEQ multiplex PCR. Here the sample spans roughly 23,000 clones, roughly 90% being singletons. The input for sequencing was PBMCs, taken after an allogeneic stem cell transplant with a calcineurin inhibitor and methotrexate. This sequence originates from a female patient aged 45 to 65 who received an allogeneic stem cell transplant from an unrelated donor, was CMV-positive, and had chronic GVHD only. Some T cells may be provided by the graft donor.

The CDR3 DNA is TGTGCCAGCAGCGGGGACACCCATACGCAGTATTTT. As protein: CASSGDTHTQYF. The chain is built from TRBV7-2 and TRBJ2-3, with D perhaps TRBD1 (6 bases). CDR3 length equals 12 residues. Germline CDR1 SGHTA, CDR2 FQGNSA. The V and J ends lost 5 bases and 7 bases respectively, with 10 bases between them.